The 22 T cell receptor beta chains below all came from one sample that was sequenced in a study of T-cell reconstitution after alpha-beta-depleted transplantation in children. The authors prepared the TCRbeta library with unique molecular identifiers. TCRdb itself ran the PCR reads through MiXCR, one entry per CDR3 protein. This sample yields 250,000 or so distinct CDR3 sequences, of which under 30% are seen a single time; 4% to 5.5% belongs to the top ten. This specimen was PBMCs, mostly from graft donor cells, taken 360 days after TCRalphabeta/CD19-depleted stem cell transplant. The receptors originated from a female patient between 2 and 15 years old who had a stem cell transplant for congenital amegakaryocytic thrombocytopenia, so the T cells may come from the graft donor.

The rearrangement links TRBV20-1 to TRBJ2-3; tentative D call: TRBD1 (6 bases). The CDR3 consists of 13 residues. Trimming took off 6 bases at V and 4 bases at J, with 14 bases between the two ends. Germline lookup yields CDR1 DFQATT and CDR2 SNEGSKA (reference sequence). CDR3 region: CSALTGLADTQYF. The CDR3 DNA follows: TGCAGTGCCCTGACAGGTTTGGCAGATACGCAGTATTTT.

This clonotype was observed a few times. The chain combines TRBV10-3 with TRBJ1-2, with TRBD1 matching 7 bases. This CDR3 has 15 residues. With 5 bases clipped from V and 4 bases from J, the junction kept 10 bases outside the gene matches. Germline V gene data show CDR1 as ENHRY and CDR2 as SYGVKD. The CDR3: CAISPRGVPLYGYTF. Here the CDR3 DNA reads TGTGCCATCAGTCCCAGGGGGGTTCCGCTCTATGGCTACACCTTC.

The chain uses TRBV20-1 and TRBJ1-5; D unresolved. V was pared by 1 base and J by 3 bases, with 13 bases between. The CDR3 is 15 residues long. Looked up from germline, CDR1 is DFQATT and CDR2 is SNEGSKA (reference sequence). CDR3 nucleotide sequence: TGCAGTGCTAGAGGTCACGCAGACCCCAATCAGCCCCAGCATTTT. It is translated as CSARGHADPNQPQHF.

The chain combines TRBV2 with TRBJ2-5, with D perhaps TRBD2 (6 bases). Germline lookup yields CDR1 SNHLY and CDR2 FYNNEI. Trimming removed 5 bases at V and 1 base at J, with 8 bases between. The CDR3 consists of 13 residues. The chain's CDR3 is CASSRDFQETQYF. DNA of the CDR3: TGTGCCAGCAGTAGGGACTTCCAAGAGACCCAGTACTTC.

This clonotype was seen ten or more times. The CDR3 loop is CASSPTPNSYNEQFF. CDR3 bases: TGTGCCAGCAGTCCGACACCAAACTCCTACAATGAGCAGTTCTTC. V is TRBV27 and J is TRBJ2-1; D call uncertain. Germline CDR1 reads MNHEY; CDR2 reads SMNVEV (reference sequence). With 5 bases removed from V and 0 bases from J, the gap between germline ends came to 11 bases. This CDR3 spans 15 amino acids.

In its sample, this clonotype was seen a few times. The chain has TRBV20-1 and TRBJ2-1; 8 positions match TRBD2. J gave up 3 bases and V 0 bases, and 4 bases lay outside the gene matches. This CDR3 comprises 15 residues. Germline values: CDR1 DFQATT, CDR2 SNEGSKA (reference sequence). This chain's CDR3 is CSAREASGFYNEQFF. Written as DNA, the CDR3 is TGCAGTGCTAGAGAGGCTAGCGGGTTCTACAATGAGCAGTTCTTC.

This clonotype was seen a handful of times. This chain connects TRBV11-2 to TRBJ2-2; possibly TRBD1 for D (5 bases). Trimming took off 5 bases at V and 5 bases at J, with 15 bases between the two ends. Germline values: CDR1 SGHAT, CDR2 FQNNGV. CDR3 length: 15 amino acids. The CDR3, as DNA: TGTGCCAGCAGCCGGTATCAGGGATGGACCGGGGAGCTGTTTTTT. It encodes CASSRYQGWTGELFF.

The rearrangement links TRBV9 to TRBJ2-7; 9 bases match TRBD1. This CDR3 contains 15 residues. V shed 8 bases, J shed 5 bases, and the junction held 14 bases outside the gene matches. Germline-derived CDR1 and CDR2 are SGDLS and YYNGEE. CDR3 nucleotide sequence: TGTGCCAGTCGGTTTCCGGGACAGGGATTCCACGAGCAGTACTTC. Translation: CASRFPGQGFHEQYF.

Comments on this clonotype: With a much larger clone just one base away, this may be a read error. The chain joins TRBV3-1 to TRBJ2-1; TRBD2 agrees at 10 bases. CDR1 LGHDT and CDR2 YNNKEL come from the germline V gene (reference sequence). The CDR3 loop spans 15 amino acids. CDR3 residues: CASSEELLAGNEQFF. Here the CDR3 DNA reads TGTGCCAGCAGCGAAGAGTTACTAGCGGGGAATGAGCAGTTCTTC.

This clonotype was observed a handful of times. This chain links TRBV2 with TRBJ1-5; D is unresolved. Germline V gene data show CDR1 as SNHLY and CDR2 as FYNNEI. Trimming cost V 2 bases and J 5 bases, with 13 bases left between them. This CDR3 region has 15 residues. The CDR3 coding sequence is TGTGCCAGCAGTGAAATTAAGGGTTGGGATCAGCCCCAGCATTTT. It specifies CASSEIKGWDQPQHF.

This clonotype turned up a few times. The V and J genes are TRBV27 and TRBJ1-3; 8 bases align to TRBD1. The CDR3 sequence is 15 residues long. J lost 7 bases, V lost 3 bases, and 8 bases had no gene match. The germline gives CDR1 MNHEY, CDR2 SMNVEV (reference sequence). The CDR3 region is CASSFAGGESNTIYF. The DNA for the CDR3 is TGTGCCAGCAGTTTCGCAGGGGGCGAGTCGAACACCATATATTTT.

This clonotype occurred a few times. The chain joins TRBV20-1 to TRBJ2-1; 11 bases match TRBD1. The V segment lost 6 bases and the J segment 8 bases; nucleotides outside the gene matches: 15. Germline V gene data show CDR1 as DFQATT and CDR2 as SNEGSKA (reference sequence). The length of the CDR3 is 16 residues. CDR3 DNA sequence: TGCAGTGCCCTTAATTCCCGGGACAGGGGGACCGATGAGCAGTTCTTC. Its translation is CSALNSRDRGTDEQFF.

V usage is TRBV3-1 and J usage is TRBJ2-1; 9 bases line up with TRBD2. Unmatched junction bases numbered 4, after V lost 0 bases and J lost 4 bases. The CDR3 is 16 residues long. Germline loops: CDR1 LGHDT, CDR2 YNNKEL (reference sequence). For the CDR3, the DNA is TGTGCCAGCAGCCAAGAGGGAGCGGGGGGATACAATGAGCAGTTCTTC. Translated: CASSQEGAGGYNEQFF.

This chain joins TRBV9 and TRBJ2-7; TRBD2 is a possible D gene (7 bases). Between the trimmed V and J ends, which lost 5 bases and 3 bases, there was a span of 21 bases. Germline V gives CDR1 SGDLS, CDR2 YYNGEE. The CDR3 length is 16 residues. The CDR3 nucleotides read TGTGCCAGCAGTCGAGGGGGGGGCGCAGGCCTCTACGAGCAGTACTTC. This encodes CASSRGGGAGLYEQYF. The complete variable domain, with remaining parts taken from reference TRBV9 and TRBJ2-7, reads DSGVTQTPKHLITATGQRVTLRCSPRSGDLSVYWYQQSLDQGLQFLIQYYNGEERAKGNILERFSAQQFPDLHSELNLSSLELGDSALYFCASSRGGGAGLYEQYFGPGTRLTVT.

The gene calls are TRBV7-8 and TRBJ1-1, with D unresolved. Looked up from germline, CDR1 is SGHVS and CDR2 is FQNEAQ. The CDR3 extends over 13 amino acids. V was trimmed by 3 bases and J by 4 bases, leaving 9 bases between them. The CDR3 DNA reads as TGTGCCAGCAGCTTCGCTCTGGGCACTGAAGCTTTCTTT. This sequence encodes CASSFALGTEAFF.

This chain uses TRBV15 with TRBJ2-6; TRBD1 aligns across 9 bases. The CDR3 spans 18 residues. J gave up 4 bases and V 2 bases, and 9 bases lay outside the gene matches. Germline CDR1 is LNHNV and CDR2 is YYDKDF (reference sequence). CDR3 residues: CATSRSGTGPSGANVLTF. CDR3 coding DNA: TGTGCCACCAGCAGATCCGGGACAGGGCCGTCCGGGGCCAACGTCCTGACTTTC.

This clonotype was detected only a few times. The chain employs TRBV12-3 or TRBV12-4 and TRBJ2-1; perhaps TRBD2 as D (6 bases). V dropped 5 bases and J dropped 8 bases, with 13 bases sitting between them. CDR3 size: 13 residues. CDR3 bases: TGTGCCAGCAGTCCGGACCCGGGGGATGAGCAGTTCTTC. It translates to CASSPDPGDEQFF.

This clonotype showed up just a few times. V usage is TRBV5-5 and J usage is TRBJ2-1, with D tentatively TRBD2 (6 bases). The CDR3 totals 15 residues. The V end lost 3 bases, the J end lost 2 bases, and 12 bases lay between the germline ends. The germline V gene encodes CDR1 SGHKS and CDR2 YYEKEE (reference sequence). The CDR3 region is CASSYREPTYNEQFF. CDR3 nucleotide sequence: TGTGCCAGCAGCTACCGGGAGCCCACCTACAATGAGCAGTTCTTC.

The V and J genes are TRBV2 and TRBJ1-2, with D possibly matching TRBD1 (5 bases). This CDR3 comprises 11 residues. Germline V CDR1 and CDR2: SNHLY, FYNNEI. Trimming shortened V by 8 bases and J by 8 bases, and 12 bases separated the two germline ends. The CDR3 is CASGTGGGYTF. CDR3 sequence (DNA): TGTGCCAGCGGGACGGGCGGGGGCTACACCTTC.

V gene TRBV6-1 combines with J gene TRBJ2-7; 9 bases are shared with TRBD1. Germline CDR1 is MNHNS and CDR2 is SASEGT. CDR3 length: 14 residues. Trimming took 10 bases from V and 2 from J; bases not matched to a gene: 9. The CDR3 loop reads CATERTGEAYEQYF. The CDR3 DNA sequence: TGTGCCACCGAGAGGACAGGGGAAGCCTACGAGCAGTACTTC.

The CDR3 reads CASSKGQGYTEAFF. As DNA, the CDR3 is TGTGCCAGCAGTAAAGGACAGGGGTATACTGAAGCTTTCTTT. The chain combines TRBV6-1 with TRBJ1-1; TRBD1 matches at 9 bases. This CDR3 region has 14 residues. V was pared by 5 bases and J by 5 bases, with 6 bases of the junction left unmatched. Germline loops: CDR1 MNHNS, CDR2 SASEGT.

This clonotype was found a few times. The chain carries TRBV4-3 and TRBJ2-2; D gene unclear. Trimming pared 5 bases from V and 5 bases from J, leaving 3 bases between. The CDR3 has 11 residues. Germline assignment: CDR1 LGHNA and CDR2 YSLEER. CDR3 in amino acids: CASSGTGELFF. Here the CDR3 DNA reads TGCGCCAGCAGCGGGACCGGGGAGCTGTTTTTT.